The 3 T cell receptor beta chains below were found in one sample sequenced in a study of T cells in Graves' hyperthyroidism and ophthalmopathy (dated by TCRdb to about 2019). The library relied on multiplex PCR. The sample was run on an Illumina HiSeq 2000. The TCR beta CDR3 regions were amplified from the RNA transcripts. For the first round of RT-PCR on the TCR CDR3, the HTBI primer set was used together with the Qiagen OneStep RT-PCR kit. Through fastp at Q25 and MiXCR, TCRdb rebuilt clones from the public reads, retaining in-frame beta chains. For every CDR3 protein sequence, its rows merge into one entry that carries the most common genes and DNA. For this sample the table gives about 360,000 distinct CDR3 sequences, of which roughly 13% were detected only once. 9.2% of the sample comes from the top ten. The sample taken for sequencing was blood. Receptor source: a woman between 18 and 29 years old with Graves' hyperthyroidism.

In nucleotides, the CDR3 is TGTGCCAGCAGCCAGGAACGGTATAATTCACCCCTCCACTTT. It codes for CASSQERYNSPLHF. V usage is TRBV7-3 and J usage is TRBJ1-6; D is unresolved. Germline values: CDR1 SGHTA, CDR2 FQGTGA. Trimming stripped 5 bases from V and 4 bases from J, with 9 bases between. The CDR3 consists of 14 residues.

This clonotype was seen at least ten times. The V gene is TRBV7-9, the J gene TRBJ1-2, with unresolved D. Deletions cut 3 bases from V and 8 bases from J, with 16 bases between. The CDR3 is 14 amino acids. Germline V CDR1 and CDR2: SEHNR, FQNEAQ (reference sequence). This chain's CDR3 is CASSLGTGPGGYTF. The DNA for the CDR3 is TGTGCCAGCAGCTTGGGAACGGGCCCCGGGGGCTACACCTTC.

This clonotype was counted many times. The gene calls are TRBV28 and TRBJ2-7, with TRBD1 matching 7 bases. This CDR3 has 14 amino acids. The germline V gene has CDR1 MDHEN and CDR2 SYDVKM. The junction had 8 bases not matched to a gene; V was cut back by 7 bases and J by 2 bases. CDR3 sequence reads: CASTWDRSTYEQYF. The CDR3 bases are TGTGCCAGCACCTGGGACAGATCCACCTACGAGCAGTACTTC.